This T cell receptor beta chain was identified during a study of healthy donors' naive CD4 and CD8 T cells. Notes on the study in general: Reportedly, most V and J gene segments showed naive CD4+ versus CD8+ bias.

This clonotype has only one observation. Its antigen is unidentified. A linear amplification protocol produced the TCR libraries from around 0.55 ug of total RNA. In TCRdb, the reads were re-called with MiXCR into one record per CDR3 protein. In the table there are approximately 180,000 distinct CDR3 sequences, 65% to 75% of which are singletons. Naive T cells were sorted: CD4+CD8-CD45RO-CD45RA+ for CD4+, CD8+CD4-CD45RA+CD27bright for CD8+. The CDR3 is 14 amino acids. The ends were cut back, 5 bases at V and 4 bases at J, with 12 bases in the middle. Germline V gene lookup returns CDR1 LNHDA and CDR2 SQIVND (reference sequence).

The chain couples TRBV19 to TRBJ2-1; tentatively, D is TRBD1 (5 bases). The TCR was taken from a pool of human donors in good health; the sample pools cells from several healthy donors. Specimen: naive CD4+ and CD8+ T cells sorted from blood, pooled from several donors. The DNA for the CDR3 is TGTGCCAGTAGTCCATGCCCAGGGTACAATGAGCAGTTCTTC. This gives the protein CASSPCPGYNEQFF.